This TCR beta chain was found in a study of chemoradiotherapy in HPV16-positive cancers. TCRdb keeps only in-frame clones here, not all; method: immunoSEQ multiplex PCR. The sample contains under 15,000 clones, about four fifths of which appear only once. The germline V gene encodes CDR1 LNHDA and CDR2 SQIVND (reference sequence). The V and J ends lost 1 base and 0 bases respectively, with 14 bases between them. The CDR3 length is 17 residues. General study findings and limits: Candidate HPV-specific clones and E7-related TCR motifs grew in tumor during treatment.

Points on this clone: Its antigen is still unknown.

The origin of this receptor is a human donor with HPV-associated anogenital cancer. This chain uses TRBV19 with TRBJ2-3, with D perhaps matching TRBD1 (5 bases). Specimen collection occurred from a patient who underwent chemoradiotherapy. The chain's CDR3 is CASSIAGASSSTDTQYF. Written as DNA, the CDR3 is TGTGCCAGTAGTATAGCTGGGGCTTCTTCTAGCACAGATACGCAGTATTTT.